The TCR beta chain described here comes from a study of cytomegalovirus exposure and HLA in healthy donors. CDR3 size: 16 residues. CDR1 is SGHTA and CDR2 is FQGNSA in the germline V gene. V lost 1 base and J lost 3; bases outside the gene matches: 8. It was with 60 Vbeta and 13 Jbeta primers that the PCR ran. The method was immunoSEQ multiplex PCR; TCRdb's version includes in-frame clones alone and lacks a portion of them. This table has over 90,000 clones, roughly 80% appearing once. Sequenced input: PBMCs. The rearrangement uses TRBV7-2 and TRBJ2-7, with 8 nucleotides matching TRBD2. This TCR was sampled from a man aged 50-60 years in good health and CMV-seropositive. The CDR3 protein is CASSLEGSGTYYEQYF. CDR3 DNA: TGTGCCAGCAGCTTAGAAGGTAGCGGGACCTACTACGAGCAGTACTTC.